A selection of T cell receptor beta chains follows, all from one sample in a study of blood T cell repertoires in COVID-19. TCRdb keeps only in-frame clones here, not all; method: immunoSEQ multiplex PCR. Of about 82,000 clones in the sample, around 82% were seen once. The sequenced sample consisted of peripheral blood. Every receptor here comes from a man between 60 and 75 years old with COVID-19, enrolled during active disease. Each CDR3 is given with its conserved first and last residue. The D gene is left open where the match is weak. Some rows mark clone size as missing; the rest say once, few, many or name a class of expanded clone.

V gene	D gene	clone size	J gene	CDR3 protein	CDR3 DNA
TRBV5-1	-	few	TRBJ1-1	CASSLVFGGVNTEAFF	TGCGCCAGCAGCTTGGTGTTTGGGGGCGTGAACACTGAAGCTTTCTTT
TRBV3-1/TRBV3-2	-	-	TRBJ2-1	CASSQVGLPDINEQFF	TGTGCCAGCAGCCAAGTTGGGCTACCCGATATCAATGAGCAGTTCTTC
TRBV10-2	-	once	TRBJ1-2	CASSLEGAVGYGYTF	TGCGCCAGCAGTCTGGAAGGGGCCGTGGGCTATGGCTACACCTTC
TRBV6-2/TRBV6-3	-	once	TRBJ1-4	CASSPWTAATNEKLFF	TGTGCCAGCAGCCCTTGGACAGCCGCAACTAATGAAAAACTGTTTTTT
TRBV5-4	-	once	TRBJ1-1	CASSLETGSTEAFF	TGTGCCAGCAGCTTGGAAACAGGTTCCACTGAAGCTTTCTTT
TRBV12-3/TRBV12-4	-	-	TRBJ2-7	CASSFSGIEQYF	TGTGCCAGCAGTTTCTCAGGGATCGAGCAGTACTTC
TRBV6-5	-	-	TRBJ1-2	CASTREGVYGYTF	TGTGCCAGCACCCGCGAGGGGGTTTATGGCTACACCTTC
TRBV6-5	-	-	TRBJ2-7	CASSSRGYEQYF	TGTGCCAGCAGTTCCAGGGGTTACGAGCAGTACTTC
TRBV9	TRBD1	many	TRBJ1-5	CASSPGGYNQPQHF	TGTGCCAGCAGTCCAGGGGGATACAATCAGCCCCAGCATTTT
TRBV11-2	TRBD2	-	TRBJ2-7	CASSRSSGRGYEQYF	TGTGCCAGCAGCCGGTCTAGCGGGAGAGGGTACGAGCAGTACTTC
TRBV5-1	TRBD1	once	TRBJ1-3	CASSWGDRHSGNTIYF	TGCGCCAGCAGCTGGGGGGACAGACACTCTGGAAACACCATATATTTT
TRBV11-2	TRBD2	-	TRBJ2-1	CASRLAGKSKNEQFF	TGTGCCAGCAGACTAGCGGGGAAAAGTAAAAATGAGCAGTTCTTC
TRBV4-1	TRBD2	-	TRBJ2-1	CASSQAISGISNEQFF	TGCGCCAGCAGCCAAGCCATTAGCGGGATATCCAATGAGCAGTTCTTC
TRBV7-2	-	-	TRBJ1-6	CASSLGQTTPLHF	TGTGCCAGCAGCCTAGGACAAACAACACCCCTCCACTTT
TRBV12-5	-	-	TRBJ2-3	CASGTRRDTQYF	TGTGCTAGTGGTACGCGTCGGGATACGCAGTATTTT
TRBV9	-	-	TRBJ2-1	CASSAEEGSYNEQFF	TGTGCCAGCAGCGCGGAGGAGGGCTCGTACAATGAGCAGTTCTTC
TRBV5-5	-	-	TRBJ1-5	CASSLAPRVNQPQHF	TGTGCCAGCAGCTTGGCCCCCAGGGTCAATCAGCCCCAGCATTTT
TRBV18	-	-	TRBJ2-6	CASSPTGVSGANVLTF	TGTGCCAGCTCACCAACAGGAGTCTCTGGGGCCAACGTCCTGACTTTC
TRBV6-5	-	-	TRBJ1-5	CASSPPGNQPQHF	TGTGCCAGCAGTCCCCCGGGGAATCAGCCCCAGCATTTT
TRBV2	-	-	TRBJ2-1	CASSEDRSSYNEQFF	TGTGCCAGCAGTGAAGACCGTAGCTCCTACAATGAGCAGTTCTTC
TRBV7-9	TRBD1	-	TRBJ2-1	CASSLGQGVNEQFF	TGTGCCAGCAGCTTAGGACAGGGGGTTAATGAGCAGTTCTTC
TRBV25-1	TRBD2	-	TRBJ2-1	CASSGRLAGEGNEQFF	TGTGCCAGCAGTGGTCGACTAGCGGGAGAGGGAAATGAGCAGTTCTTC
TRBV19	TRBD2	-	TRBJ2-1	CASSIWLASGDNEQFF	TGTGCCAGTAGTATATGGCTGGCTAGCGGAGACAATGAGCAGTTCTTC
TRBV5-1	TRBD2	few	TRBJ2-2	CASSLLWTSGGSYTGELFF	TGCGCCAGCAGCTTGCTGTGGACTAGCGGGGGTTCCTACACCGGGGAGCTGTTTTTT
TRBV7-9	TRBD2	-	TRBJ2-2	CASSWTSGRAANTGELFF	TGTGCCAGCAGCTGGACTAGCGGGAGGGCAGCGAACACCGGGGAGCTGTTTTTT
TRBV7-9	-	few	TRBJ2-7	CASSLRSAYEQYF	TGTGCCAGCAGCTTACGATCAGCCTACGAGCAGTACTTC
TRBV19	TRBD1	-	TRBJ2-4	CASSIDHRGAKNIQYF	TGTGCCAGTAGTATAGACCACAGGGGAGCCAAAAACATTCAGTACTTC
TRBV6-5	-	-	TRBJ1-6	CASSDRTNNSPLHF	TGTGCCAGCTCTGACAGGACCAATAATTCACCCCTCCACTTT
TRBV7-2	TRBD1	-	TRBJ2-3	CASSSGTGFIDTQYF	TGTGCCAGCAGCTCCGGGACAGGATTTATTGATACGCAGTATTTT
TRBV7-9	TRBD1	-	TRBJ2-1	CASSPRKGATNEQFF	TGTGCCAGCAGCCCCAGGAAGGGGGCTACCAATGAGCAGTTCTTC
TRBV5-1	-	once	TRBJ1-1	CASSPEGREGNTEAFF	TGCGCCAGCAGCCCGGAGGGCAGGGAGGGGAACACTGAAGCTTTCTTT
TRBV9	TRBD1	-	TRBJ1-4	CASSPSGTGVEKLFF	TGTGCCAGCAGCCCCTCCGGGACAGGGGTCGAAAAACTGTTTTTT
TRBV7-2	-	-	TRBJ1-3	CASTLDRGNTIYF	TGTGCCAGCACCCTAGACAGGGGAAACACCATATATTTT
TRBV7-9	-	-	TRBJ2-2	CASSLEAAGELFF	TGTGCCAGCAGCTTAGAAGCCGCCGGGGAGCTGTTTTTT
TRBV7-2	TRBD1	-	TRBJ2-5	CASSGRQGEGTQYF	TGTGCCAGCAGCGGACGACAGGGGGAGGGGACCCAGTACTTC
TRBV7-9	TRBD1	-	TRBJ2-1	CASSIRQGSYNEQFF	TGTGCCAGCAGCATCAGACAGGGGAGCTACAATGAGCAGTTCTTC
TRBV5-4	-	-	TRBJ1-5	CASSLMGDHQPQHF	TGTGCCAGCAGCTTGATGGGAGATCATCAGCCCCAGCATTTT
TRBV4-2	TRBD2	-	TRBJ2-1	CASSQELAGFLSSYNEQFF	TGTGCCAGCAGCCAAGAGCTAGCGGGGTTTTTAAGCTCCTACAATGAGCAGTTCTTC
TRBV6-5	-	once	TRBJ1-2	CASSYSEGGSGYTF	TGTGCCAGCAGTTACTCAGAGGGAGGGAGCGGCTACACCTTC
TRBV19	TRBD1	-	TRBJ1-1	CATTKGTENTEAFF	TGTGCCACGACTAAAGGGACAGAAAACACTGAAGCTTTCTTT
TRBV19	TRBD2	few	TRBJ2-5	CASTREGQETQYF	TGTGCCAGTACCCGGGAGGGCCAAGAGACCCAGTACTTC
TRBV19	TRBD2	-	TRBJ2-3	CASSSGTSLGTQYF	TGTGCCAGTAGTTCCGGGACTAGTCTGGGTACGCAGTATTTT
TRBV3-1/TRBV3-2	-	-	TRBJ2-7	CASSQTGSYEQYF	TGTGCCAGCAGCCAAACAGGTTCCTACGAGCAGTACTTC
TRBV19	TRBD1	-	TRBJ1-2	CASSPGDRGKGSYGYTF	TGTGCCAGTAGTCCGGGAGACAGGGGGAAAGGTAGCTATGGCTACACCTTC
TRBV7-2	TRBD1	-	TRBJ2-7	CASSRDRVSYEQYF	TGTGCCAGCAGCCGGGACAGGGTTTCCTACGAGCAGTACTTC
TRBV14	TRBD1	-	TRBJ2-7	CASSSQGAYEQYF	TGTGCCAGCAGCTCACAGGGGGCCTACGAGCAGTACTTC
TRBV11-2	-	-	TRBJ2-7	CASSLAEGSYEQYF	TGTGCCAGCAGCTTAGCGGAGGGGTCCTACGAGCAGTACTTC
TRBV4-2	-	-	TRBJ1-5	CASANRYSNQPQHF	TGTGCCAGCGCTAACAGATATAGCAATCAGCCCCAGCATTTT
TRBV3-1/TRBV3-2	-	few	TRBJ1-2	CASSPRQTTYYGYTF	TGTGCCAGCAGCCCCCGCCAGACGACATACTATGGCTACACCTTC
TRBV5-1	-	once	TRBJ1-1	CASSYGSGTKDTEAFF	TGCGCCAGCAGCTACGGATCCGGGACAAAAGACACTGAAGCTTTCTTT
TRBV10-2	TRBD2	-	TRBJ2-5	CASSDFSGVQETQYF	TGCGCCAGCAGTGACTTTAGCGGGGTCCAAGAGACCCAGTACTTC
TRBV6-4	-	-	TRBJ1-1	CASKRTENTEAFF	TGTGCCAGCAAAAGAACAGAGAACACTGAAGCTTTCTTT